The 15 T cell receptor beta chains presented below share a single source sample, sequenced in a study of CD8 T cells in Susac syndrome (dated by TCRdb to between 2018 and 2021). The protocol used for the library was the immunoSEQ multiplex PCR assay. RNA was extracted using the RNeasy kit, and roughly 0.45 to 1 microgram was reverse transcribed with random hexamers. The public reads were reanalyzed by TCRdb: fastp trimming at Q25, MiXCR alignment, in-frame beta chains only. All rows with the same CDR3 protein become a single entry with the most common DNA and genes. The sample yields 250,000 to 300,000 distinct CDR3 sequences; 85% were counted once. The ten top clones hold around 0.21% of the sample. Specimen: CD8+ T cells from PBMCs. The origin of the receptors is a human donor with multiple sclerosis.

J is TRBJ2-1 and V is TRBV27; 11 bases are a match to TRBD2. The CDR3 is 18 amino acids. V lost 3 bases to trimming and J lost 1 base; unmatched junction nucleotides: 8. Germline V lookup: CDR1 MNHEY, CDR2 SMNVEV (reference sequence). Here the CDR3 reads CASSFLLAGEGSYNEQFF. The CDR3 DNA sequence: TGTGCCAGCAGTTTTTTACTAGCGGGAGAAGGGTCCTACAATGAGCAGTTCTTC.

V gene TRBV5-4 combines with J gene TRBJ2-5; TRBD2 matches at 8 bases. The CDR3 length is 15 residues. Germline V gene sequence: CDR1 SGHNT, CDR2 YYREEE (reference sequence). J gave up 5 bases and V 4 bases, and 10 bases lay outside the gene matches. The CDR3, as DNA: TGTGCCAGCAGCCGTACGGCGGGAGGTCGTGAGACCCAGTACTTC. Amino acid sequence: CASSRTAGGRETQYF.

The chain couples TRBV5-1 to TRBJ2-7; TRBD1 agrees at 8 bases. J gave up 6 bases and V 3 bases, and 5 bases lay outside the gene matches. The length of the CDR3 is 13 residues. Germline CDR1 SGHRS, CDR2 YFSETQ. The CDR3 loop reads CASSSVDRGEQYF. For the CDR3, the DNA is TGCGCCAGCAGCTCGGTTGACAGGGGCGAGCAGTACTTC.

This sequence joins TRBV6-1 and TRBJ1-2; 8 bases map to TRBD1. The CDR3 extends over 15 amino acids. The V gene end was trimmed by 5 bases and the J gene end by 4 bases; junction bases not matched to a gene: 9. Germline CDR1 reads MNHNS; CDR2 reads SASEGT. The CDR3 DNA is TGTGCCAGCAGTACTGACCCCGGGACAGGCTATGGCTACACCTTC. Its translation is CASSTDPGTGYGYTF.

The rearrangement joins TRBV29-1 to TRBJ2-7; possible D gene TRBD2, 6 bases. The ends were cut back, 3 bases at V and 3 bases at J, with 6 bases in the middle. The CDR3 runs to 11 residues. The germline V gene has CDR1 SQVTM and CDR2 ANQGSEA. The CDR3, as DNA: TGCAGCGTTGAGACTAGCTACGAGCAGTACTTC. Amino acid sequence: CSVETSYEQYF.

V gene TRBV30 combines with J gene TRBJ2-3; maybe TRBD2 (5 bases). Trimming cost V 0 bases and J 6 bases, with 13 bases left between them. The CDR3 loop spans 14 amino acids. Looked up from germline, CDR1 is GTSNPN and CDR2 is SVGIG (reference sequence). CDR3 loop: CAWSVLAYPDTQYF. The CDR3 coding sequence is TGTGCCTGGAGTGTCCTAGCTTACCCGGATACGCAGTATTTT.

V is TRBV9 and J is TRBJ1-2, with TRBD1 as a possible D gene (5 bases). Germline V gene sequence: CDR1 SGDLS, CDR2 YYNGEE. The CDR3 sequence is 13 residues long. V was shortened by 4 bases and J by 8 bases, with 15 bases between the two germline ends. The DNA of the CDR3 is TGTGCCAGCAGCCCACTACAGGTGGGAGGCTACACCTTC. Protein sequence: CASSPLQVGGYTF.

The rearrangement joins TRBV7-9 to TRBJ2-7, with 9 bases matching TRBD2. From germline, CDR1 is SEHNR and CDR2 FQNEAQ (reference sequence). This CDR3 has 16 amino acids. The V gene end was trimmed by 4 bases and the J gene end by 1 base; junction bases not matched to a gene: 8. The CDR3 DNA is TGTGCCAGCAGCTCATTGACTAGCGGACTTTCCTACGAGCAGTACTTC. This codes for CASSSLTSGLSYEQYF.

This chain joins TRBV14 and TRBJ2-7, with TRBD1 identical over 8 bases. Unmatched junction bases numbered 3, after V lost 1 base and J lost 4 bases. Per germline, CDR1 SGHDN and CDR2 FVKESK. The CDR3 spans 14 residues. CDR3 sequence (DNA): TGTGCCAGCAGCCAAGGGACAGGGATTTACGAGCAGTACTTC. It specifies CASSQGTGIYEQYF.

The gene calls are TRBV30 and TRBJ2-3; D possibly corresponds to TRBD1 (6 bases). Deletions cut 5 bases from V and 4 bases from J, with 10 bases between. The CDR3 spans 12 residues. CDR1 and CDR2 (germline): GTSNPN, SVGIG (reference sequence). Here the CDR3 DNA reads TGTGCCTGGTTACAGGGACCAGATACGCAGTATTTT. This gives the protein CAWLQGPDTQYF.

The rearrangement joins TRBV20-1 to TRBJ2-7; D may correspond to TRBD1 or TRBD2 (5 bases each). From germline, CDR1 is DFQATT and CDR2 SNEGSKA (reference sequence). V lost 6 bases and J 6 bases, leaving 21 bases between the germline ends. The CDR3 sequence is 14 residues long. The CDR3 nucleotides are TGCAGTGCCTCCCCCGGTGTCAGGGCGGGCGAGCAGTACTTC. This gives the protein CSASPGVRAGEQYF.

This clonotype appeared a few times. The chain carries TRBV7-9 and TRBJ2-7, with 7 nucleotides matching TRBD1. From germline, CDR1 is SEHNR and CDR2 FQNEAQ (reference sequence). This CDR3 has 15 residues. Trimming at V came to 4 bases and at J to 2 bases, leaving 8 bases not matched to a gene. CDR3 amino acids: CASSSAGTATYEQYF. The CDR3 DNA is TGTGCCAGCAGCTCCGCCGGGACAGCAACCTACGAGCAGTACTTC.

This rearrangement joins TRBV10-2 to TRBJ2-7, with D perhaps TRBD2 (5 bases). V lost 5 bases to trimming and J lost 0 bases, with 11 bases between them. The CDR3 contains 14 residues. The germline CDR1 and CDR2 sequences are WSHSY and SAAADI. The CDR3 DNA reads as TGCGCCAGCAGTACGGGGTCGAGCTCCTACGAGCAGTACTTC. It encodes CASSTGSSSYEQYF.

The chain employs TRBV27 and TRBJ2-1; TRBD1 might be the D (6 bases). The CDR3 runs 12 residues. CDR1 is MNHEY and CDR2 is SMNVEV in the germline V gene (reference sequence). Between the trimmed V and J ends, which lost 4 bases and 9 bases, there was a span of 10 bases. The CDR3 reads CASSYPRGEQFF. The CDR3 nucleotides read TGTGCCAGCAGTTACCCCAGGGGTGAGCAGTTCTTC.

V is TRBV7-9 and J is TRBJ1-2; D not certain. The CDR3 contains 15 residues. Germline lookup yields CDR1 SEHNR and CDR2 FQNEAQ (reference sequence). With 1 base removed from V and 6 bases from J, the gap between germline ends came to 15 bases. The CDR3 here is CASSLVTDPRDGYTF. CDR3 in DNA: TGTGCCAGCAGCTTAGTCACAGACCCTAGAGATGGCTACACCTTC. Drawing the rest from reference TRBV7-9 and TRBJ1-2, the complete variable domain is DTGVSQNPRHKITKRGQNVTFRCDPISEHNRLYWYRQTLGQGPEFLTYFQNEAQLEKSRLLSDRFSAERPKGSFSTLEIQRTEQGDSAMYLCASSLVTDPRDGYTFGSGTRLTVV.